This T cell receptor beta chain emerged from a study of cytomegalovirus exposure and HLA in healthy donors. Study-level results: Reports credit the classifier with highly specific, highly sensitive diagnosis of cytomegalovirus status. Later genetic work tied a missense DCLRE1C variant to beta-chain V and J trimming. The authors listed some 150 TCR beta chains as cytomegalovirus-associated.

The CDR3 extends over 15 amino acids. Germline CDR1 SGHRS, CDR2 YFSETQ. V dropped 0 bases and J dropped 4 bases, with 13 bases sitting between them. The study ran its PCR with 60 Vbeta and 13 Jbeta primers. Per the authors' pipeline: Counted up in a later analysis, unique TCR beta chains came to some 75 million, with some 11 million shared. Sequencing used immunoSEQ multiplex PCR; TCRdb keeps in-frame clones, though not all of them. V and J calls plus clone size are reproduced from that table; the DNA served to infer D and trimming. This sample carries some 100,000 clones, 65% to 75% of them seen once, and the ten largest clones take 4.8%. This clone has more than one count but fewer than ten. Its target is unknown.

The TCR was taken from a woman between 18 and 29 years old in good health and CMV-seropositive. The V call is TRBV5-1, the J call TRBJ2-5; tentative D call: TRBD1 (5 bases). Specimen: PBMCs. The CDR3 sequence: CASSLGGPQPETQYF. The CDR3 nucleotides are TGCGCCAGCAGCTTGGGGGGCCCTCAACCAGAGACCCAGTACTTC.